This T cell receptor beta chain was recovered during a study of blood T cell repertoires in COVID-19. The overall study: Italy, Spain and the United States were the sources of the convalescent and acute COVID-19 samples. The analysed material was cDNA or gDNA that came from T cells, B-cell-depleted T cells, or PBMCs.

Per the authors' pipeline: Amplification from reference gene primers served as the basis for estimated nucleated cell counts. Here immunoSEQ multiplex PCR was the method, and the copy in TCRdb shows in-frame clones only, minus some. The V and J calls and the clone size are those of that table, but D and trimming were determined from the DNA. The table lists around 53,000 clones, 90% to 95% of them singletons. The sample taken for sequencing was peripheral blood. This clonotype originated in a human donor in a cohort sampled during active COVID-19.

The CDR3 DNA follows: TGTGCCAGCCGGTATATCGGGTTATTGGGAGCAGATACGCAGTATTTT. This codes for CASRYIGLLGADTQYF. This rearrangement joins TRBV2 to TRBJ2-3; possibly TRBD2 for D (5 bases). Germline values: CDR1 SNHLY, CDR2 FYNNEI. The CDR3 is made up of 16 amino acids. Trimming removed 8 bases at V and 4 bases at J, with 22 bases between. Full variable domain (rest looked up from reference TRBV2 and TRBJ2-3): EPEVTQTPSHQVTQMGQEVILRCVPISNHLYFYWYRQILGQKVEFLVSFYNNEISEKSEIFDDQFSVERPDGSNFTLKIRSTKLEDSAMYFCASRYIGLLGADTQYFGPGTRLTVL.